This is a list of T cell receptor beta chains from one sample in a study of PD-L1 blockade in urothelial cancer. Generated by immunoSEQ multiplex PCR, the TCRdb table keeps only in-frame clones and is missing some. Found here are approximately 71,000 clones, 85% to 90% of them singletons; the top ten hold less than 3.5%. Source: PBMCs, taken around atezolizumab (anti-PD-L1) treatment. Receptors were obtained from a man in his fifties or sixties with urothelial cancer. Both conserved end residues are part of each CDR3. The D gene is left open where the match is weak. Where a row states a size, it is once, few, many or the class of an expanded clone; other rows omit it.

-,-,TRBV9,TRBJ2-5,TGTGCCAGCAGCGAAGGTGGGGCTCTATTGGGGGAGACCCAGTACTTC,CASSEGGALLGETQYF
-,-,TRBV5-1,TRBJ2-1,TGCGCCAGCAGCCCCCGACTAGAGAACTACAATGAGCAGTTCTTC,CASSPRLENYNEQFF
-,-,TRBV19,TRBJ1-1,TGTGCCAGTAGTATTTCAGGGAACACTGAAGCTTTCTTT,CASSISGNTEAFF
TRBD2,-,TRBV11-2,TRBJ2-7,TGTGCCAGCAGCTTCCGTAGCCCTACTAGCGGGGGGGACGAGCAGTACTTC,CASSFRSPTSGGDEQYF
-,-,TRBV19,TRBJ1-5,TGTGCCAGTATAGGGCCGGGGGGTAATCAGCCCCAGCATTTT,CASIGPGGNQPQHF
-,-,TRBV29-1,TRBJ1-2,TGCAGCGTTGGGACAAGCAACTCCGGGGGCTACACCTTC,CSVGTSNSGGYTF
-,once,TRBV30,TRBJ1-2,TGTGCCTGGAGCCGAGTGGGCACCTATGGCTACACCTTC,CAWSRVGTYGYTF
TRBD1,-,TRBV19,TRBJ2-2,TGTGCCAGTAGTATTGGGACAGGGGCGAGCAACACCGGGGAGCTGTTTTTT,CASSIGTGASNTGELFF
TRBD1,-,TRBV9,TRBJ2-5,TGTGCCAGCAGCCCTCGAGACAGGGGGCCCCAAGAGACCCAGTACTTC,CASSPRDRGPQETQYF
-,-,TRBV7-8,TRBJ1-1,TGTGCCAGCAGCTTTGGCCGGGAGAACACTGAAGCTTTCTTT,CASSFGRENTEAFF
-,-,TRBV19,TRBJ2-3,TGTGCCAGTAGTATGGCCAGAACGGATACGCAGTATTTT,CASSMARTDTQYF
-,-,TRBV7-2,TRBJ1-6,TGTGCCAGCAGCTTCATGGACACTGCCCTCCACTTT,CASSFMDTALHF
-,-,TRBV18,TRBJ1-1,TGTGCCAGCTCACTGAACCGACAGCCGAACACTGAAGCTTTCTTT,CASSLNRQPNTEAFF
-,-,TRBV28,TRBJ1-2,TGTGTTTCCTCACAGGCGACAGCTAACTATGGCTACACCTTC,CVSSQATANYGYTF